These T cell receptor beta chains were read from a single sample in a study of blood T cells in healthy people across ages. MiXCR was run by TCRdb on the 5' RACE reads, yielding one entry per CDR3 protein. Counted here are roughly 1 million distinct CDR3 sequences, approximately 25% occurring once; the ten biggest clones make up less than 0.75%. These data are also associated with another study on T cells of mothers and their children.

Source material: blood. These receptors came from a girl aged 2-15 years in good health. Both conserved end residues are part of each CDR3. A D gene is named only where the DNA matches it firmly. Expanded clones get a size class; other rows say once, few or many, or leave the size out.

TRBJ2-7 | NA | few | TRBV4-2 | CASSPSRTGSSYEQYF | TGTGCCAGCAGTCCTTCTCGGACGGGAAGCTCCTACGAGCAGTACTTC
TRBJ1-1 | NA | few | TRBV7-6 | CASSLEGNEAFF | TGTGCCAGCAGCTTAGAGGGAAATGAAGCTTTCTTT
TRBJ1-2 | TRBD1 | few | TRBV7-2 | CASSPAGGAYGYTF | TGTGCCAGCAGCCCGGCAGGGGGCGCCTATGGCTACACCTTC
TRBJ2-1 | TRBD1 | NA | TRBV9 | CASSGTGSGDEQFF | TGTGCCTCCTCCGGGACAGGGTCAGGGGATGAGCAGTTCTTC
TRBJ2-7 | TRBD1 | NA | TRBV7-2 | CASSKMIGTGGSYEQYF | TGTGCCAGCAGTAAGATGATAGGGACAGGGGGCAGTTACGAGCAGTACTTC
TRBJ2-7 | TRBD2 | NA | TRBV12-3/TRBV12-4 | CASSSGLAGDISYEQYF | TGTGCCAGCAGTTCCGGACTAGCGGGGGACATCTCCTACGAGCAGTACTTC
TRBJ2-1 | TRBD1 | NA | TRBV2 | CASIRDSRSNEQFF | TGTGCCAGTATTCGGGACAGCAGATCTAATGAGCAGTTCTTC
TRBJ2-3 | TRBD2 | few | TRBV7-6 | CASSLLRDYTTDTQYF | TGTGCCAGCAGCCTGCTCCGGGACTACACCACAGATACGCAGTATTTT
TRBJ2-1 | TRBD2 | NA | TRBV12-3/TRBV12-4 | CASSLGGRTNEQFF | TGTGCCAGCAGTCTTGGCGGGAGGACTAATGAGCAGTTCTTC
TRBJ2-1 | TRBD2 | NA | TRBV5-1 | CASSLSLADYPYNEQFF | TGCGCCAGCAGCTTGTCCCTAGCGGACTACCCTTACAATGAGCAGTTCTTC
TRBJ1-2 | NA | NA | TRBV7-2 | CASSLGDGRPSTGYTF | TGTGCCAGCAGCCTAGGGGACGGCAGACCATCGACTGGCTACACCTTC
TRBJ2-2 | TRBD1 | NA | TRBV15 | CATSRDTGDGELFF | TGTGCCACCAGCAGAGATACAGGGGACGGGGAGCTGTTTTTT
TRBJ2-7 | NA | NA | TRBV29-1 | CSVEDRGRYEQYF | TGCAGCGTTGAAGATCGGGGGAGATACGAGCAGTACTTC
TRBJ2-1 | NA | NA | TRBV5-6 | CASSDGRIGSNEQFF | TGTGCCAGCAGTGATGGGCGGATCGGGTCGAATGAGCAGTTCTTC
TRBJ2-1 | TRBD2 | NA | TRBV7-9 | CASSFGSAGAYNEQFF | TGTGCCAGCAGCTTTGGGTCGGCGGGAGCCTACAATGAGCAGTTCTTC
TRBJ2-5 | NA | few | TRBV7-8 | CASSLGGGMGETQYF | TGTGCCAGCAGCTTAGGTGGAGGGATGGGGGAGACCCAGTACTTC
TRBJ2-2 | NA | NA | TRBV14 | CASSQLVNTGELFF | TGTGCCAGCAGCCAATTGGTGAACACCGGGGAGCTGTTTTTT
TRBJ2-4 | TRBD2 | NA | TRBV9 | CASSATLAGEAKNIQYF | TGTGCCAGCAGCGCTACCCTAGCGGGAGAGGCCAAAAACATTCAGTACTTC
TRBJ2-1 | NA | NA | TRBV9 | CASSVLGSLDNEQFF | TGTGCCAGCAGCGTATTGGGTAGCCTGGACAATGAGCAGTTCTTC
TRBJ2-5 | TRBD2 | NA | TRBV14 | CASSQGLAVVQETQYF | TGTGCCAGCAGCCAGGGACTAGCGGTCGTCCAAGAGACCCAGTACTTC
TRBJ1-1 | NA | NA | TRBV12-3/TRBV12-4 | CASSPGRRTEAFF | TGTGCCAGCAGTCCCGGGCGGAGAACTGAAGCTTTCTTT
TRBJ2-3 | NA | few | TRBV6-5 | CASRLREVSTDTQYF | TGTGCCAGCAGACTCAGGGAGGTCAGCACAGATACGCAGTATTTT
TRBJ1-4 | NA | NA | TRBV27 | CASSFIPGVNEKLFF | TGTGCCAGCAGTTTTATTCCGGGGGTTAATGAAAAACTGTTTTTT
TRBJ1-1 | NA | NA | TRBV14 | CASSPRPLRTEAFF | TGTGCCAGCAGCCCCCGACCCCTCCGGACTGAAGCGTTCTTT
TRBJ1-2 | NA | few | TRBV11-2 | CASLPVGSSNYGYTF | TGTGCCAGCCTGCCAGTCGGTTCCTCTAACTATGGCTACACCTTC
TRBJ2-2 | TRBD1 | few | TRBV6-2/TRBV6-3 | CATEQGTGELFF | TGTGCCACTGAACAGGGGACCGGGGAGCTGTTTTTT
TRBJ1-1 | NA | few | TRBV12-3/TRBV12-4 | CASSGTVEAFF | TGTGCCAGCAGCGGGACCGTCGAAGCTTTCTTT
TRBJ2-7 | TRBD2 | NA | TRBV28 | CASSFGRERDEQYF | TGTGCCAGCAGTTTCGGGCGGGAGAGGGACGAGCAGTACTTC
TRBJ1-2 | NA | few | TRBV4-2 | CASSQEVRWTARYTF | TGTGCCAGCAGCCAAGAGGTGAGGTGGACCGCTCGTTACACCTTC
TRBJ2-1 | NA | NA | TRBV6-2/TRBV6-3 | CASGDSTYNEQFF | TGTGCCAGCGGGGACTCAACCTACAATGAGCAGTTCTTC
TRBJ2-2 | NA | few | TRBV24-1 | CATRTPNTGELFF | TGTGCCACCCGTACCCCGAACACCGGGGAGCTGTTTTTT
TRBJ2-7 | NA | few | TRBV20-1 | CSAEGGYSYEQYF | TGCAGTGCAGAGGGGGGGTACTCCTACGAGCAGTACTTC
TRBJ2-1 | TRBD2 | NA | TRBV20-1 | CSARDILAGVNEQFF | TGCAGTGCTAGAGATATCCTAGCGGGCGTCAATGAGCAGTTCTTC
TRBJ2-1 | NA | NA | TRBV2 | CASSPRINTYNEQFF | TGTGCCAGCAGTCCTCGGATCAATACCTACAATGAGCAGTTCTTC
TRBJ1-6 | NA | NA | TRBV27 | CASSLFVSLYNSPLHF | TGTGCCAGCAGTTTATTTGTCTCACTCTATAATTCACCCCTCCACTTT
TRBJ2-1 | TRBD2 | few | TRBV6-5 | CASSYSSNSGRWEEQFF | TGTGCCAGCAGTTACTCGAGTAATAGCGGGAGATGGGAGGAGCAGTTCTTC
TRBJ2-1 | NA | few | TRBV10-3 | CAINPTESSYNEQFF | TGTGCCATCAACCCGACTGAGAGCTCCTACAATGAGCAGTTCTTC
TRBJ2-2 | TRBD2 | few | TRBV11-3 | CASSSLAGATGELFF | TGTGCCAGCAGTTCACTAGCGGGGGCCACCGGGGAGCTGTTTTTT
TRBJ2-5 | TRBD2 | NA | TRBV9 | CANSPTSGVEETQYF | TGTGCCAACAGCCCGACTAGCGGGGTGGAAGAGACCCAGTACTTC
TRBJ1-2 | NA | few | TRBV7-2 | CASSLVEPANYGYTF | TGTGCCAGCAGCTTAGTTGAACCAGCTAACTATGGCTACACCTTC
TRBJ1-1 | NA | many | TRBV20-1 | CSARRVGGGTEAFF | TGCAGTGCTAGGCGGGTAGGCGGAGGAACTGAAGCTTTCTTT
TRBJ1-6 | NA | NA | TRBV5-1 | CASSNWDGNNSPLHF | TGCGCCAGCAGCAACTGGGACGGAAATAATTCACCCCTCCACTTT
TRBJ2-5 | NA | NA | TRBV3-1 | CASSRTEEQETQYF | TGTGCCAGCAGCCGGACAGAGGAACAAGAGACCCAGTACTTC
TRBJ2-2 | NA | NA | TRBV5-1 | CASSLKVGTGELFF | TGCGCCAGCAGCTTGAAAGTGGGGACCGGGGAGCTGTTTTTT
TRBJ1-2 | NA | NA | TRBV12-3/TRBV12-4 | CASSLFGREGPTSF | TGTGCCAGCAGTCTGTTCGGGAGGGAGGGTCCCACATCCTTC
TRBJ1-2 | NA | few | TRBV7-3 | CASSRDTSYGYTF | TGTGCCAGCAGCCGGGACACCTCCTATGGCTACACCTTC
TRBJ1-1 | TRBD1 | NA | TRBV3-1 | CASSPRTGTGNTEAFF | TGTGCCAGCAGCCCCCGGACAGGGACGGGGAACACTGAAGCTTTCTTT
TRBJ2-7 | NA | few | TRBV15 | CATSRPSGGSYEQYF | TGTGCCACCAGCAGACCTTCGGGCGGTTCCTACGAGCAGTACTTC
TRBJ2-7 | NA | NA | TRBV7-2 | CASSRQSSEQYF | TGTGCCAGCAGTCGACAGTCTTCCGAGCAGTACTTC
TRBJ2-7 | TRBD1 | few | TRBV9 | CASSVCTRDRGTYEQYF | TGTGCCAGCAGCGTCTGTACCCGGGACAGGGGCACCTACGAGCAGTACTTC
TRBJ1-3 | NA | few | TRBV6-5 | CASSSGSRAGNTIYF | TGTGCCAGCAGTTCGGGGAGTCGGGCTGGAAACACCATATATTTT
TRBJ2-7 | TRBD1 | NA | TRBV4-1 | CASSRKIQQGVYEQYF | TGCGCCAGCAGCCGCAAGATCCAACAGGGGGTCTACGAGCAGTACTTC